These 5 T cell receptor beta chains were sequenced from one sample in a study of tumor-infiltrating lymphocytes in primary liver carcinoma. The investigators made TCR beta cDNA from 500 ng total RNA, using a constant-region primer. ARM-PCR, slightly modified, supplied the TCR beta libraries through three nested multiplex PCR rounds. Both of the initial two PCR rounds ran for nine to eleven cycles and employed TRBV1-TRBV30 forward primers alongside a C-beta reverse primer. Each CDR3 protein gets one entry after TCRdb re-called the multiplex PCR reads with MiXCR. The sample lists tens of thousands of distinct CDR3 sequences; roughly 80% were seen once. Co-extraction yielded RNA and DNA from around 20-30 mg of unsorted bulk tissue. Sequencing input: tumor-adjacent normal liver tissue. These receptors all stem from a woman in her thirties with primary liver carcinoma and hepatitis B virus infection.

This clonotype was observed at least ten times. V usage is TRBV11-2 and J usage is TRBJ2-5; the D gene is possibly TRBD1 (6 bases). V lost 3 bases and J lost 3, with 17 bases in between. The CDR3 has 16 amino acids. Germline CDR1 is SGHAT and CDR2 is FQNNGV. The CDR3 DNA is TGTGCCAGCAGCTTCCGGGTGGGGGCAGGGGAAGAGACCCAGTACTTC. It is translated as CASSFRVGAGEETQYF.

This clonotype was detected ten times or more. The V and J genes are TRBV20-1 and TRBJ2-3; D is ambiguous. V lost 3 bases and J 0 bases, leaving 4 bases between the germline ends. CDR3 length: 12 amino acids. Germline V gene data show CDR1 as DFQATT and CDR2 as SNEGSKA (reference sequence). The CDR3 nucleotides are TGCAGTGCTAGCGGGAGCACAGATACGCAGTATTTT. Protein product: CSASGSTDTQYF.

Details on this clonotype: A much larger clone differs by one base, so this may be a read error. The CDR3 loop is CANSLAGTGSLWTDTQYF. In DNA form, the CDR3 reads TGTGCCAACAGCTTAGCAGGGACAGGGAGTTTGTGGACAGATACGCAGTATTTT. The chain couples TRBV7-9 to TRBJ2-3; TRBD1 aligns across 9 bases. The CDR3 length is 18 residues. CDR1 and CDR2 (germline): SEHNR, FQNEAQ (reference sequence).

The chain uses TRBV27 and TRBJ2-4, with no clear D. The CDR3 covers 17 residues. Germline CDR1 is MNHEY and CDR2 is SMNVEV (reference sequence). Deletions cut 5 bases from V and 9 bases from J, with 26 bases between. CDR3: CASSTTPDMGNDVIQYF. The CDR3 DNA reads as TGTGCCAGCAGTACAACTCCCGACATGGGAAATGATGTCATTCAGTACTTC.

In the case of this clonotype: This CDR3 is missing its conserved last phenylalanine or tryptophan, likely due to a read error. The chain recombines TRBV7-8 with TRBJ2-7, with 12 bases lining up with TRBD2. Per germline, CDR1 SGHVS and CDR2 FQNEAQ. The CDR3 contains 15 residues. CDR3 DNA: TGTACCAGCAGCCAAACTAGCGGGGGGCCCTACGAGCAGTACTTA. It encodes CTSSQTSGGPYEQYL.